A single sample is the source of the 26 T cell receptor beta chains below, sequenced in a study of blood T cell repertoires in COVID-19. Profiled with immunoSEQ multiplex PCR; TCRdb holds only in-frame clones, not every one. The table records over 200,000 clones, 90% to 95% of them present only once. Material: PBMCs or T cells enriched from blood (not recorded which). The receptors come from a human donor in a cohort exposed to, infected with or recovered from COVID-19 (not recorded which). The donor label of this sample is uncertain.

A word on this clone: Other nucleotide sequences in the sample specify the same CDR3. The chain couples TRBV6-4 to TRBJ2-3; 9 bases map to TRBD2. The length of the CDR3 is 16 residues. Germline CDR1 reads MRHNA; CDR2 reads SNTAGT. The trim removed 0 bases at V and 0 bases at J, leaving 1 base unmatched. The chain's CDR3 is CASSDSAGGSTDTQYF. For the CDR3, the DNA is TGTGCCAGCAGTGACTCTGCGGGGGGGAGCACAGATACGCAGTATTTT.

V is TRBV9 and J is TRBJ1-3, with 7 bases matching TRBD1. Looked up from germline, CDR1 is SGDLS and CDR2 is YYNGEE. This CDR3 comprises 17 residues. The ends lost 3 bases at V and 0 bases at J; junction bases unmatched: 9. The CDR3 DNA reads TGTGCCAGCAGCGCCTACTCAGGGGGAGACTCTGGAAACACCATATATTTT. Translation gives CASSAYSGGDSGNTIYF.

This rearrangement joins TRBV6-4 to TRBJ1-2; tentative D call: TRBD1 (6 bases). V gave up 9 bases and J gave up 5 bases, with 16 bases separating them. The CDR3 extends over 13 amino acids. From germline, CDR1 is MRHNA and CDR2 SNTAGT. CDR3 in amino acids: CASPLEGGYGYTF. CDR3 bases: TGTGCCAGTCCACTCGAGGGGGGGTATGGCTACACCTTC.

This CDR3 reads CASSLSSGHGYTF. In DNA form, the CDR3 reads TGTGCCAGCAGTTTATCGTCAGGGCACGGCTACACCTTC. The J gene is TRBJ1-2, the V gene TRBV27, with D perhaps TRBD1 (5 bases). CDR3 length equals 13 residues. V was trimmed by 0 bases and J by 8 bases, leaving 10 bases between them. Germline lookup yields CDR1 MNHEY and CDR2 SMNVEV (reference sequence).

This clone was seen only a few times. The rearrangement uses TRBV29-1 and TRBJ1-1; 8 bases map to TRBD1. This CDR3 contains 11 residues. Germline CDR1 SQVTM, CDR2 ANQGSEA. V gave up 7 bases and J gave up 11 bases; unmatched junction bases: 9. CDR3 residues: CSGRQGKAAFF. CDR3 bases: TGCAGCGGCAGACAGGGGAAGGCGGCTTTCTTT.

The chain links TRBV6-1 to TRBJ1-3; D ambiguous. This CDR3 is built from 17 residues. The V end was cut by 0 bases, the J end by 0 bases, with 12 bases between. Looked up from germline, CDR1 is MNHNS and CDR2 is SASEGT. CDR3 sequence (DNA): TGTGCCAGCAGTGAAGCGAGGCGGTTAAGCTCTGGAAACACCATATATTTT. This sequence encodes CASSEARRLSSGNTIYF.

CDR3 in amino acids: CASRQSAARNTGELFF. CDR3 nucleotides: TGTGCCAGCAGGCAATCAGCGGCCAGGAACACCGGGGAGCTGTTTTTT. The chain is built from TRBV7-2 and TRBJ2-2; D is possibly TRBD2 (5 bases). Per germline, CDR1 SGHTA and CDR2 FQGNSA. V was trimmed by 6 bases and J by 1 base, leaving 15 bases between them. This CDR3 has 16 residues.

The CDR3 sequence is CASSSGTGVWGYTF. The CDR3 DNA reads as TGTGCCAGCAGTTCCGGGACAGGGGTCTGGGGCTACACCTTC. This rearrangement joins TRBV27 to TRBJ1-2, with 10 bases aligning to TRBD1. Germline V gene lookup returns CDR1 MNHEY and CDR2 SMNVEV (reference sequence). V was pared by 4 bases and J by 8 bases, with 7 bases of the junction left unmatched. The CDR3 runs to 14 residues.

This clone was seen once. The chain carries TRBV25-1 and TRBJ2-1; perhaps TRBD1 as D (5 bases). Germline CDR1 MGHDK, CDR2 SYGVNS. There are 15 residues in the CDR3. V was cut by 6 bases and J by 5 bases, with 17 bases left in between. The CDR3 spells CASSPYKGLHNEQFF. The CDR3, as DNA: TGTGCCAGCAGCCCATACAAGGGGCTTCACAATGAGCAGTTCTTC.

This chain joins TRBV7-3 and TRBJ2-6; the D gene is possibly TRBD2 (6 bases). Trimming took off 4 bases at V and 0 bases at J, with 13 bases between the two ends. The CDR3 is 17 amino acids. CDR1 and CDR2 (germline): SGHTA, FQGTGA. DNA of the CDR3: TGTGCCAGCAGCTATACTAGCTCGCGCTCTGGGGCCAACGTCCTGACTTTC. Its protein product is CASSYTSSRSGANVLTF.

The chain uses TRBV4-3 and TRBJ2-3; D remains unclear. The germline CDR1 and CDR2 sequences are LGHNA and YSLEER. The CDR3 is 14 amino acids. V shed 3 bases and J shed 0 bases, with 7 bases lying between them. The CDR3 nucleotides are TGCGCCAGCAGCCAGGCGGTTAGCACAGATACGCAGTATTTT. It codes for CASSQAVSTDTQYF.

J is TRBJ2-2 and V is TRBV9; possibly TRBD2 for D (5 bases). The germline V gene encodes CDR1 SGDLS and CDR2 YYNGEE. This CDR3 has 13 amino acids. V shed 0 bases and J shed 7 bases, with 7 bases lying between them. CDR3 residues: CASSVGGIGELFF. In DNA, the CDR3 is TGTGCCAGCAGCGTAGGAGGGATCGGGGAGCTGTTTTTT.

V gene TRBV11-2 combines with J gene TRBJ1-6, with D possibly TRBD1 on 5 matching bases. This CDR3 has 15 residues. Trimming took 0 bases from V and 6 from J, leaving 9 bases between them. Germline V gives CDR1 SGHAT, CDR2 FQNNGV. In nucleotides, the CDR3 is TGTGCCAGCAGCTTAGATTATAGGGGTAATTCACCCCTCCACTTT. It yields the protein CASSLDYRGNSPLHF. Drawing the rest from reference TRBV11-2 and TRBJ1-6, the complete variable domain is EAGVAQSPRYKIIEKRQSVAFWCNPISGHATLYWYQQILGQGPKLLIQFQNNGVVDDSQLPKDRFSAERLKGVDSTLKIQPAKLEDSAVYLCASSLDYRGNSPLHFGNGTRLTVT.

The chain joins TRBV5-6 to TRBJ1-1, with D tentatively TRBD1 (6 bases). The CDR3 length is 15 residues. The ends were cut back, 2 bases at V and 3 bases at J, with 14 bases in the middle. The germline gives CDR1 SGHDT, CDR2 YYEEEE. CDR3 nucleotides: TGTGCCAGCAGCTTAAACAGGGCAACGTACACTGAAGCTTTCTTT. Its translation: CASSLNRATYTEAFF.

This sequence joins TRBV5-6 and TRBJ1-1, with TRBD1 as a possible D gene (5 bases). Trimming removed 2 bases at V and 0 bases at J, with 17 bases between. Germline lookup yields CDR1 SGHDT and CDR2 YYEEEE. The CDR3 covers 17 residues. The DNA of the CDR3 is TGTGCCAGCAGCTTTCCCCTTCTCCAGGGAATGAACACTGAAGCTTTCTTT. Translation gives CASSFPLLQGMNTEAFF.

The CDR3 region is CASSIAGAGISYEQYF. CDR3 in DNA: TGTGCCAGTAGTATAGCCGGGGCGGGGATCTCCTACGAGCAGTACTTC. The J gene is TRBJ2-7, the V gene TRBV19; D perhaps matches TRBD2 (6 bases). Trimming took off 1 base at V and 0 bases at J, with 13 bases between the two ends. The CDR3 sequence is 16 residues long. Looked up from germline, CDR1 is LNHDA and CDR2 is SQIVND (reference sequence).

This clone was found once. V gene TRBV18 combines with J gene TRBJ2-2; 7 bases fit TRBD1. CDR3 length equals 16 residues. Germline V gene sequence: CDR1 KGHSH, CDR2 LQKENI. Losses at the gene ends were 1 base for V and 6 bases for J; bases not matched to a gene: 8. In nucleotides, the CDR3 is TGTGCCAGCTCACCACTAAGACAGGGCATCGCCGGGGAGCTGTTTTTT. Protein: CASSPLRQGIAGELFF.

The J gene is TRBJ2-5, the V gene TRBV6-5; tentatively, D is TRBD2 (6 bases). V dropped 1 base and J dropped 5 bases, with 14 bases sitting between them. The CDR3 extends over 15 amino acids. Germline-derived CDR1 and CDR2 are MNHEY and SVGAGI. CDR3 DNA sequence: TGTGCCAGCAGTTACTTGGGGGGACCCAGCGAGACCCAGTACTTC. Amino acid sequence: CASSYLGGPSETQYF.

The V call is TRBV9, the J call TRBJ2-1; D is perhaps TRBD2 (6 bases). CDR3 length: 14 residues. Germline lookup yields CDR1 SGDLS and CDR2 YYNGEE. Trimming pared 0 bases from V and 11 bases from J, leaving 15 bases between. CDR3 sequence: CASSVDGSGLQQFF. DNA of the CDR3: TGTGCCAGCAGCGTAGATGGTAGCGGCTTACAGCAGTTCTTC.

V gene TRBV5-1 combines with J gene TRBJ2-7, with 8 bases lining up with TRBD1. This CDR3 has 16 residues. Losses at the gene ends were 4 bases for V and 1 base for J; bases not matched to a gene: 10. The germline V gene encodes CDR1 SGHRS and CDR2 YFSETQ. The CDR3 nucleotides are TGCGCCAGCAGCCTAAGAACAGACAGGGGTTCCTACGAGCAGTACTTC. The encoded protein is CASSLRTDRGSYEQYF.

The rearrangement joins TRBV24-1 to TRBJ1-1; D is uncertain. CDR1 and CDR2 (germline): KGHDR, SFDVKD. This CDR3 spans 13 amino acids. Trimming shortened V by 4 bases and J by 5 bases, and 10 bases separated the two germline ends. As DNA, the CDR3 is TGTGCCACCAGTGAACCGAACCGGACTGAAGCTTTCTTT. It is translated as CATSEPNRTEAFF.

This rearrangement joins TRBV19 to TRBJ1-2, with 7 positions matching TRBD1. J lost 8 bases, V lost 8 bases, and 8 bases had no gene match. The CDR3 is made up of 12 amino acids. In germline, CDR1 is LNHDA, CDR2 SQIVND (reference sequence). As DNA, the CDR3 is TGTGCCAGTTGGCGGCAGGGGGGAGGCTACACCTTC. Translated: CASWRQGGGYTF.

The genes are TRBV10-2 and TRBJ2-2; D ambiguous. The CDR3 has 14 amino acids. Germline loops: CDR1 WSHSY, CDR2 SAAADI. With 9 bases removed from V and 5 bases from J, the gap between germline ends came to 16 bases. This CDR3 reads CASRMNGWTGELFF. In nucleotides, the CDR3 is TGCGCCAGTAGAATGAATGGTTGGACCGGGGAGCTGTTTTTT.

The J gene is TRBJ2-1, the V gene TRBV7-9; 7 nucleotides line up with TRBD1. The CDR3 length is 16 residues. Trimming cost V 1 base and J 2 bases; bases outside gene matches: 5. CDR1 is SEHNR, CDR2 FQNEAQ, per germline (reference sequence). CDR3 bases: TGTGCCAGCAGCTTAGAGACAGGGAGTCCCTACAATGAGCAGTTCTTC. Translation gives CASSLETGSPYNEQFF. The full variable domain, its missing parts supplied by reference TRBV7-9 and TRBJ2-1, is DTGVSQNPRHKITKRGQNVTFRCDPISEHNRLYWYRQTLGQGPEFLTYFQNEAQLEKSRLLSDRFSAERPKGSFSTLEIQRTEQGDSAMYLCASSLETGSPYNEQFFGPGTRLTVL.

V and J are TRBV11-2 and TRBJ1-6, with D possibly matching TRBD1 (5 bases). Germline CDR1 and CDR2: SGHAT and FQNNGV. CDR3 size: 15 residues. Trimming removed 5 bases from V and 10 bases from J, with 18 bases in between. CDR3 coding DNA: TGTGCCAGCAGCCCTGGACGGGTCCAGGGCTCACCCCTCCACTTT. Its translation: CASSPGRVQGSPLHF.

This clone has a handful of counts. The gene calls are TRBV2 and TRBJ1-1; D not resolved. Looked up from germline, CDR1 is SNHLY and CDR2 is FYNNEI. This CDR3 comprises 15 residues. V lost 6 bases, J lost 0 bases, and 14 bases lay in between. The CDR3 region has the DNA TGTGCCAGCAGAGAGCGGGGTGCCATGAACACTGAAGCTTTCTTT. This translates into CASRERGAMNTEAFF. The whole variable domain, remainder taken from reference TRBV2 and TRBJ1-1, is EPEVTQTPSHQVTQMGQEVILRCVPISNHLYFYWYRQILGQKVEFLVSFYNNEISEKSEIFDDQFSVERPDGSNFTLKIRSTKLEDSAMYFCASRERGAMNTEAFFGQGTRLTVV.